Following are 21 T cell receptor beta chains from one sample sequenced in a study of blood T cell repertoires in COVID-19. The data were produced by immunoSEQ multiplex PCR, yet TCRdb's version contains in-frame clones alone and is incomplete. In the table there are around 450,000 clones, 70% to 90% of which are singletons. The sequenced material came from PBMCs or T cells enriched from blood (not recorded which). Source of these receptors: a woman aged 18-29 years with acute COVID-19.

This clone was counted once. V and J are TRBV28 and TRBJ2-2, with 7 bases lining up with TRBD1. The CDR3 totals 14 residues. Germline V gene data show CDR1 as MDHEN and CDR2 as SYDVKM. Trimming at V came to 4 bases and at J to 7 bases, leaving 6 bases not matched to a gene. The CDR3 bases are TGTGCCAGCAGTTCCGACAGGGCTAGCGGGGAGCTGTTTTTT. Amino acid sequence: CASSSDRASGELFF. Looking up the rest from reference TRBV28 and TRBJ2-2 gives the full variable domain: DVKVTQSSRYLVKRTGEKVFLECVQDMDHENMFWYRQDPGLGLRLIYFSYDVKMKEKGDIPEGYSVSREKKERFSLILESASTNQTSMYLCASSSDRASGELFFGEGSRLTVL.

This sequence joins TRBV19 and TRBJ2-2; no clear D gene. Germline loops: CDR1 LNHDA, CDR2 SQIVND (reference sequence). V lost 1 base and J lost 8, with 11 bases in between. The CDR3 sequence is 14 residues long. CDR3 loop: CASSIGALSGELFF. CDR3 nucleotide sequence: TGTGCCAGTAGTATAGGGGCGCTGTCTGGGGAGCTGTTTTTT.

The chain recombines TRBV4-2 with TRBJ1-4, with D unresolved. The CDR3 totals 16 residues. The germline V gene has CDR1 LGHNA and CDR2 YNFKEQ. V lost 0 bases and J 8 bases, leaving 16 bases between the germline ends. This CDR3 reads CASSQDLPSQVEKLFF. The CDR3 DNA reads TGTGCCAGCAGCCAAGATTTGCCCAGCCAGGTCGAAAAACTGTTTTTT.

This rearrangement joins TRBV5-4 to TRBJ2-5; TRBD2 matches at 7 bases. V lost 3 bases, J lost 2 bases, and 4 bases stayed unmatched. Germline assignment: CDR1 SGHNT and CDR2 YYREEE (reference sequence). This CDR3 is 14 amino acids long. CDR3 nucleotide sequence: TGTGCCAGCAGCTGGGCCGGGGGGCAAGAGACCCAGTACTTC. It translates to CASSWAGGQETQYF.

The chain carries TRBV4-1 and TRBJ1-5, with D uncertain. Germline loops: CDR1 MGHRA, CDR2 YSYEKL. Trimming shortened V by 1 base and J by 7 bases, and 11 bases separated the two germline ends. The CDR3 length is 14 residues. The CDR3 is CASSQGLLEQPQHF. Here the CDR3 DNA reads TGCGCCAGCAGCCAAGGTCTCTTGGAGCAGCCCCAGCATTTT.

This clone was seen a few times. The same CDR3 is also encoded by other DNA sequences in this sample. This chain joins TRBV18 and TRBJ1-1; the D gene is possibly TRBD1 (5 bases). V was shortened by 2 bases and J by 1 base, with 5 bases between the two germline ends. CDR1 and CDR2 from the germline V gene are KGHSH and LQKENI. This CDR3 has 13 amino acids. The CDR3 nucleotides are TGTGCCAGCTCACCAACAGGGAACACTGAAGCTTTCTTT. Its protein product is CASSPTGNTEAFF. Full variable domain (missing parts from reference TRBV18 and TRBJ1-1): NAGVMQNPRHLVRRRGQEARLRCSPMKGHSHVYWYRQLPEEGLKFMVYLQKENIIDESGMPKERFSAEFPKEGPSILRIQQVVRGDSAAYFCASSPTGNTEAFFGQGTRLTVV.

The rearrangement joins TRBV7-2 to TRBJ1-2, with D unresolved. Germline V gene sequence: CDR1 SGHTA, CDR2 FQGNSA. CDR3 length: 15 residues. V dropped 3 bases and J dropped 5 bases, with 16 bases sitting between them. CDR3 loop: CASSFNMQQIYGYTF. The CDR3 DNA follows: TGTGCCAGCAGCTTCAACATGCAACAGATATATGGCTACACCTTC.

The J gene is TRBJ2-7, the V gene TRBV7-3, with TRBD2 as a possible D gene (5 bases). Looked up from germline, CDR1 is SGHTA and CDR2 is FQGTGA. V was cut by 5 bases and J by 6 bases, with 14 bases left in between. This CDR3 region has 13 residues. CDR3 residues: CASSNNGVSEQYF. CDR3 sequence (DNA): TGTGCCAGCAGCAACAACGGGGTTTCCGAGCAGTACTTC.

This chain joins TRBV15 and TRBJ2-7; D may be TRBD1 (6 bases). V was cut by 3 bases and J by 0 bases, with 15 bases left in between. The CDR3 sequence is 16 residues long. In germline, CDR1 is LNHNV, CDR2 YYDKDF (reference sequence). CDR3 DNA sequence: TGTGCCACCAGCAGGGAAACCGGGACAATCTCCTACGAGCAGTACTTC. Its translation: CATSRETGTISYEQYF.

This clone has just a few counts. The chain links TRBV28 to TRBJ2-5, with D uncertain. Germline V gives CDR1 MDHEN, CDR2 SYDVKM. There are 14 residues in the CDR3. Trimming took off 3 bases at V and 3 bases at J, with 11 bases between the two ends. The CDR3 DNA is TGTGCCAGCAGTTTCGAAGCCGTAAAAGAGACCCAGTACTTC. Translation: CASSFEAVKETQYF. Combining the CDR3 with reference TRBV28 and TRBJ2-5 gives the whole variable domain DVKVTQSSRYLVKRTGEKVFLECVQDMDHENMFWYRQDPGLGLRLIYFSYDVKMKEKGDIPEGYSVSREKKERFSLILESASTNQTSMYLCASSFEAVKETQYFGPGTRLLVL.

CDR3 in DNA: TGTGCCAGCAGCTTACCTAGGCACAATGAGCAGTTCTTC. It encodes CASSLPRHNEQFF. This chain uses TRBV7-2 with TRBJ2-1, with D hard to call. Trimming pared 2 bases from V and 5 bases from J, leaving 7 bases between. The CDR3 sequence is 13 residues long. Germline V gene lookup returns CDR1 SGHTA and CDR2 FQGNSA.

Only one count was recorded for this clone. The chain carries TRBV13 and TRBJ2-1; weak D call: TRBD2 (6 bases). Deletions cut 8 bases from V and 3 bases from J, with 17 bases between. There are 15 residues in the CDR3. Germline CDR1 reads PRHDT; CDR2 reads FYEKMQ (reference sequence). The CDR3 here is CASGAGREDYNEQFF. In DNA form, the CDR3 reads TGTGCCAGCGGCGCCGGGCGGGAAGACTACAATGAGCAGTTCTTC.

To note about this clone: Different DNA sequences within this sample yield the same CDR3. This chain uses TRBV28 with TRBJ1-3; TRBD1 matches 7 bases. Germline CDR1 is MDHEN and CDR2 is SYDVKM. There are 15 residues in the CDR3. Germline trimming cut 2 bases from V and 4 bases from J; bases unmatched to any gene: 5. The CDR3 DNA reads TGTGCCAGCAGTTTAGAGGGGGCGCCCGGAAACACCATATATTTT. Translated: CASSLEGAPGNTIYF.

The CDR3 nucleotides read TGTGCCACCAGTGATAACAGCGGGCCGAGGGGCAATGAGCAGTTCTTC. Amino acids: CATSDNSGPRGNEQFF. The chain couples TRBV24-1 to TRBJ2-1; TRBD2 might be the D (6 bases). The V and J ends lost 3 bases and 6 bases respectively, with 17 bases between them. The CDR3 spans 16 residues. Germline CDR1 is KGHDR and CDR2 is SFDVKD.

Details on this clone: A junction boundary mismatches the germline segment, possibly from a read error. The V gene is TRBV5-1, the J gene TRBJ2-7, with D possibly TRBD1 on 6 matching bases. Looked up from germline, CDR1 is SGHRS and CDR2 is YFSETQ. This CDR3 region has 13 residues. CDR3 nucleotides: TGCGCCAGCAGCTTTCATGCCTACAGGGAGCGGTACTTC. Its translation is CASSFHAYRERYF.

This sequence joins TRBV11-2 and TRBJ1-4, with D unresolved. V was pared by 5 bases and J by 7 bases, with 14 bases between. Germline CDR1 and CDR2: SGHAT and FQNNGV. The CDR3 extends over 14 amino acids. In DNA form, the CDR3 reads TGTGCCAGCAGCGTACAACAGTATACTGAAAAACTGTTTTTT. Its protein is CASSVQQYTEKLFF.

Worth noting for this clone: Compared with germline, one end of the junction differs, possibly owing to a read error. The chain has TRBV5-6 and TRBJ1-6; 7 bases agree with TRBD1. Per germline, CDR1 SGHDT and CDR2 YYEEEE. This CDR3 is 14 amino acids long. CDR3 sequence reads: CASSAGTDKSPLHF. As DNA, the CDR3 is TGTGCCAGCAGCGCGGGGACAGATAAATCACCCCTCCACTTT.

CDR3 protein: CASSFPSTSGSYNEQFF. The CDR3 nucleotides read TGTGCCAGCAGCTTTCCATCCACTAGCGGGAGTTACAATGAGCAGTTCTTC. This sequence joins TRBV5-8 and TRBJ2-1, with 11 nucleotides matching TRBD2. In germline, CDR1 is SGHTS, CDR2 YDEGEE. V gave up 2 bases and J gave up 4 bases; unmatched junction bases: 8. There are 17 residues in the CDR3.

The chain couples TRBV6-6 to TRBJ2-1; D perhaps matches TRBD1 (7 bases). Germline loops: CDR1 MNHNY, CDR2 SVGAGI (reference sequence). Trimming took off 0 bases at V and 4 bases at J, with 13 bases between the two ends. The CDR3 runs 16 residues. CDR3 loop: CASSYSLAGGYNEQFF. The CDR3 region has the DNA TGTGCCAGCAGTTACTCCCTAGCAGGGGGGTACAATGAGCAGTTCTTC.

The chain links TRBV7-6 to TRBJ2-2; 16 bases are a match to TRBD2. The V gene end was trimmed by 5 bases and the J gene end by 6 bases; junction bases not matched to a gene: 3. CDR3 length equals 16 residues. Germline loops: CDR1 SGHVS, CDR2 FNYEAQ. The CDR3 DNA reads TGTGCCAGCAGCCTAGGGACTAGCGGGAGGGCCGGGGAGCTGTTTTTT. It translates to CASSLGTSGRAGELFF.

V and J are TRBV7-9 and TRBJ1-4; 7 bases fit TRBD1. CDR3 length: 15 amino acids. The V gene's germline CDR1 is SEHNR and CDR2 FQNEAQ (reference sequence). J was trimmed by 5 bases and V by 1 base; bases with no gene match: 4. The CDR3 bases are TGTGCCAGCAGCTTAGATGCGACAGGGAATGAAAAACTGTTTTTT. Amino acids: CASSLDATGNEKLFF.